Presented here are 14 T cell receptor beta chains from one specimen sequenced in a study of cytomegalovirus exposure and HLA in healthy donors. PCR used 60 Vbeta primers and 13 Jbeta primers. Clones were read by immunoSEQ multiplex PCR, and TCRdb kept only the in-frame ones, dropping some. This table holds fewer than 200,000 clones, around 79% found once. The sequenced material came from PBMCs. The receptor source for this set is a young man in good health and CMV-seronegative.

CDR3 protein: CASSSLGLAASYEQYF. The CDR3 nucleotides read TGTGCCAGCAGTTCGCTGGGACTAGCGGCCTCCTACGAGCAGTACTTC. The V and J genes are TRBV27 and TRBJ2-7, with 11 bases fitting TRBD2. V dropped 4 bases and J dropped 0; count of bases not matched to a gene: 5. The length of the CDR3 is 16 residues. The V gene's germline CDR1 is MNHEY and CDR2 SMNVEV (reference sequence).

The DNA of the CDR3 is TGTGCCAGCAGCTTGGACATTAACACTGAAGCTTTCTTT. It is translated as CASSLDINTEAFF. J is TRBJ1-1 and V is TRBV5-6; D uncertain. Trimming took off 0 bases at V and 2 bases at J, with 5 bases between the two ends. Germline V gives CDR1 SGHDT, CDR2 YYEEEE. The length of the CDR3 is 13 residues.

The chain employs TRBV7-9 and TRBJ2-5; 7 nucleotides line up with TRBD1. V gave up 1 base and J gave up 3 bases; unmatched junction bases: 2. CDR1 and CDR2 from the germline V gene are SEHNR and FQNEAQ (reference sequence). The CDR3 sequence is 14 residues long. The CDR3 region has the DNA TGTGCCAGCAGCTTAGTAACAGGGGAAGAGACCCAGTACTTC. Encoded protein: CASSLVTGEETQYF.

CDR3 sequence reads: CASTPRGGGGNTEAFF. The CDR3 DNA reads as TGTGCCAGCACCCCGAGGGGTGGGGGGGGGAACACTGAAGCTTTCTTT. The chain links TRBV27 to TRBJ1-1; D perhaps matches TRBD1 (5 bases). The CDR3 totals 16 residues. CDR1 and CDR2 (germline): MNHEY, SMNVEV (reference sequence). V was pared by 7 bases and J by 1 base, with 19 bases between.

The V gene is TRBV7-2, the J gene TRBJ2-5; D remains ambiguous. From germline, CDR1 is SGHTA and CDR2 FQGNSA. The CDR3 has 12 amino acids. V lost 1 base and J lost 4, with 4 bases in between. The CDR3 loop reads CASSLGAETQYF. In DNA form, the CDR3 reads TGTGCCAGCAGCTTAGGGGCAGAGACCCAGTACTTC.

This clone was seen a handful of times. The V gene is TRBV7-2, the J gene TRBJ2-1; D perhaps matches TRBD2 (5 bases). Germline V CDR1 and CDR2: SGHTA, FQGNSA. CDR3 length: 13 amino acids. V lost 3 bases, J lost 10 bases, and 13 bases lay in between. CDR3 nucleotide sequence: TGTGCCAGCAGCTTTGTTCCGGACTCCGAGCAGTTCTTC. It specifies CASSFVPDSEQFF.

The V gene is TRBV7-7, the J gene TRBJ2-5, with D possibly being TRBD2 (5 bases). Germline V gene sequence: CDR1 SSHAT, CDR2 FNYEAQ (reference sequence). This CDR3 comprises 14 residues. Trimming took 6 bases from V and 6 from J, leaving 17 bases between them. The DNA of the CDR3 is TGTGCCAGCAGTCAAAGGGTCGGGGAAAAGACCCAGTACTTC. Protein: CASSQRVGEKTQYF.

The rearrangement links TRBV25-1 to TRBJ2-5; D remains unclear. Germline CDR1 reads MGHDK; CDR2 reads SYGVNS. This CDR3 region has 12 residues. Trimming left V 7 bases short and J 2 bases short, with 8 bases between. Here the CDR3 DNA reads TGTGCCAGCAATGGGCAGCAAGAGACCCAGTACTTC. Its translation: CASNGQQETQYF.

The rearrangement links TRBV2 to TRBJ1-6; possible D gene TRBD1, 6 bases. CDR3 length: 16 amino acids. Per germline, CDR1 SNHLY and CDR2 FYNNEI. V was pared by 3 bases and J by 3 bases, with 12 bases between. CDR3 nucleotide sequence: TGTGCCAGCAGTGACCACACAGGGAACTATAATTCACCCCTCCACTTT. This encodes CASSDHTGNYNSPLHF.

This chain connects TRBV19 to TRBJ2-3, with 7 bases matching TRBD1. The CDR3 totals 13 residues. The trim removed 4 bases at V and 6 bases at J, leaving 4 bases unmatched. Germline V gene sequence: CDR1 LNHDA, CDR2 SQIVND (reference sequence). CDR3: CASSTGQADTQYF. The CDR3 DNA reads TGTGCCAGTAGTACCGGACAGGCGGATACGCAGTATTTT. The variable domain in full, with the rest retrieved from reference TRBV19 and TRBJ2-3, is DGGITQSPKYLFRKEGQNVTLSCEQNLNHDAMYWYRQDPGQGLRLIYYSQIVNDFQKGDIAEGYSVSREKKESFPLTVTSAQKNPTAFYLCASSTGQADTQYFGPGTRLTVL.

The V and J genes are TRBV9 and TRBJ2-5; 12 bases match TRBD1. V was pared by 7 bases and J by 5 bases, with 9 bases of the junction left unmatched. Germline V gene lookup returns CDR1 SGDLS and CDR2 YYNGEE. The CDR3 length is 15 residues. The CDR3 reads CASSPGQGAGETQYF. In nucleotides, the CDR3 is TGTGCCAGCTCTCCGGGACAGGGGGCGGGGGAGACCCAGTACTTC.

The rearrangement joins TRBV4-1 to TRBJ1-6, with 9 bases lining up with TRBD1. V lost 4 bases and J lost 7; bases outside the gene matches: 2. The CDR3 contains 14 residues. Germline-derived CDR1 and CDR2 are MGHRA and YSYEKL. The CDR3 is CASSLGQGNSPLHF. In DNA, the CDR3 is TGCGCCAGCAGCCTAGGACAGGGGAATTCACCCCTCCACTTT.

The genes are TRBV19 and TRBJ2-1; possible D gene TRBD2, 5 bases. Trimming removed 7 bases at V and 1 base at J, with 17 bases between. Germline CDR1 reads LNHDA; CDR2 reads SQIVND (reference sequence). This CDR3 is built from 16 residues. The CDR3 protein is CASTHLGGSSYNEQFF. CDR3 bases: TGTGCCAGTACTCACCTCGGAGGTTCGTCCTACAATGAGCAGTTCTTC.

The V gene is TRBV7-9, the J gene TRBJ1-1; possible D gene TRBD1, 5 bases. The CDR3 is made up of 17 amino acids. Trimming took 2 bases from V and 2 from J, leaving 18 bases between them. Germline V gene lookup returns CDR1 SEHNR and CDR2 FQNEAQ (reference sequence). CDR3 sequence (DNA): TGTGCCAGCAGCTTAACTACCCGACAGTTACCTAACACTGAAGCTTTCTTT. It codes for CASSLTTRQLPNTEAFF.